This TCR beta chain was sequenced for a study of T-cell memory formation after mild COVID-19. Study as a whole: For the most part, TCR clusters were specific to one donor.

Study results and limitations: Contracting CD4+ clones lay largely in CM and EM, with CD8+ ones residing in EMRA. Researchers found some responding clones in pre-infection memory, a sign that cross-reactive memory joined.

This CDR3 contains 13 residues. V dropped 3 bases and J dropped 6; count of bases not matched to a gene: 4. CDR1 is DFQATT and CDR2 is SNEGSKA in the germline V gene (reference sequence). About this clonotype itself: Its antigen is not known.

5'RACE with constant-segment primers yielded barcoded, UMI-tagged TCR alpha and TCR beta cDNA libraries. TCRdb analysed the 5' RACE reads with MiXCR anew, one entry per CDR3 protein. Here the sample spans about 560,000 distinct CDR3 sequences, roughly 22% being singletons. The V gene is TRBV20-1, the J gene TRBJ2-1; TRBD2 matches at 8 bases. The clonotype was recovered from an adult woman who had mild COVID-19 (a few samples of this study predate the infection). Cell type and time point are not known. The source material was PBMCs or a T cell subset sorted from them (not recorded which). This CDR3 is CSARPGTSNEQFF. CDR3 nucleotide sequence: TGCAGTGCTAGGCCAGGGACTAGCAATGAGCAGTTCTTC.